Included here is one TCR beta chain sequence, with context. Antigen: not known. TCR beta CDR3 region amplification was performed from RNA transcripts. The primer set for the first-round RT-PCR of the TCR CDR3 was HTBI. Each CDR3 protein is one row after TCRdb ran MiXCR on the multiplex PCR reads. This sample has about 620,000 distinct CDR3 sequences; 15% to 20% occur once, and the top ten carry approximately 3.9%. V was clipped by 0 bases and J by 2 bases, with 9 bases between them. The CDR3 sequence is 15 residues long. Germline V gives CDR1 LGHNA, CDR2 YNFKEQ. The data stem from a study of T cells in Graves' hyperthyroidism and ophthalmopathy. Study-wide results and caveats: The majority of expanded thyroid clonotypes above 0.001 also appeared in blood.

This receptor was taken from a woman in her twenties or thirties with Graves' hyperthyroidism. The chain employs TRBV4-2 and TRBJ2-3; D is unresolved. The specimen sequenced was blood. The CDR3: CASSQDWAITDTQYF. DNA for the CDR3: TGTGCCAGCAGCCAAGATTGGGCTATCACAGATACGCAGTATTTT.